The T cell receptor beta chain described here comes from a study of blood T cell repertoires in COVID-19 (TCRdb year 2020). For the wider study: The collaborator samples originated in the United States, Italy and Spain and spanned the acute and convalescent phases of COVID-19. The prospective study material was composed of cDNA or gDNA derived from T cells, B-cell-depleted T cells, or PBMCs. Subjects who had been exposed to COVID-19, were actively infected with it, or had recovered from it provided the deeply sampled blood TCRbeta repertoires that made up the dataset. The repertoires were made available in a free public database intended to serve as a resource for research on the immune response to SARS-CoV-2. Samples came from the ongoing ImmuneRACE study (first 160 participants) plus 1,254 subjects from 6 global collaborators. Sample metadata almost always included a de-identified subject ID, COVID-19 status, age in years and sex. Where available, HLA class I and class II types were taken from metadata supplied by the sample provider and were not determined by assay-based typing. Results the study describes overall, beyond this receptor: How much clinical and demographic metadata was included differed by source and by participant, and the metadata was provided uncurated.

One collaborating source in Seattle enrolled patients while the patients were actively infected and followed the patients over time throughout the course of disease. Each collaborating institution followed its own protocols to collect whole blood in K2EDTA tubes. For TCRbeta analysis, collaborators shipped samples in one of three forms: frozen whole blood, isolated PBMCs, or DNA extracted from either of those sample types. Regarding this clone: Its antigen target is currently unknown. Base qualities are not at hand, and no much larger clone is one base apart.

As encoded in the germline V gene, CDR1 is SGDLS while CDR2 is YYNGEE. V lost 3 bases and J lost 6 bases, and the count of bases not matched to a germline gene is 2. The CDR3 spans 13 residues, from the cysteine through the phenylalanine. Of all the DNA, just the CDR3 is kept, 39 bases in frame from base 1. TCRbeta CDR3 regions were amplified from genomic DNA using the immunoSEQ Assay, a bias-controlled multiplex PCR. From the authors' description of their analysis: The number of nucleated cells in each sample was estimated from the amplification of reference gene primers within the assay. Sequence reads were collapsed and filtered to measure the absolute abundance of every unique TCRbeta CDR3 rearrangement. For each sample, productive Simpson clonality was calculated as the square root of Simpson's diversity index over productive rearrangements. The clones in this table, taken by TCRdb from immuneACCESS, are in-frame only. Not every clone is retained; where verified, under half of the shortfall comes from an unresolved V gene, and the cause of the rest is unknown. V and J calls and clone size follow that table, whereas D and trimming were derived from the DNA. The sample yields under 450,000 clones; 65% to 90% were counted once. The ten largest clones represent about 7% of the sample.

This receptor was taken from a woman in her fifties or sixties with COVID-19, enrolled during active disease. Sequences were obtained from peripheral blood. The chain employs TRBV9 and TRBJ2-2; TRBD1 matches 7 bases in the middle. Here the CDR3 is given as CASSEQGPGELFF. The nucleotide sequence reads TGTGCCAGCAGCGAACAGGGGCCCGGGGAGCTGTTTTTT.